This T cell receptor (beta chain) was recorded in a study of CD8 T cells in ankylosing spondylitis. General observations from the study: According to the report, clones linked to the disease were significantly enriched in matched synovial fluid samples taken from ankylosing spondylitis patients. Earlier studies detected some motif variants in reactive arthritis synovial fluid and blood. Eight highly homologous variants formed a TCR beta motif that appeared characteristic of ankylosing spondylitis blood.

Molecular-barcoded quantitative 5'-RACE produced these TCR beta libraries. TCRdb independently ran MiXCR on the 5' RACE reads; one entry per CDR3 protein. The sample has about 250,000 distinct CDR3 sequences, 18% seen once. This clonotype was picked up a small number of times. Its antigen is unknown. The clonotype originates from a male donor with ankylosing spondylitis or in good health (not recorded which). Specimen: blood, either unsorted or a sorted T cell fraction (not recorded which).

CDR3 loop: CASSQGRLITPDTQYF. CDR3 bases: TGCGCCAGCAGCCAAGGCCGCCTAATCACCCCAGATACGCAGTATTTT. The chain is built from TRBV4-3 and TRBJ2-3; no clear D gene. V lost 1 base to trimming and J lost 4 bases, with 15 bases between them. Germline CDR1 is LGHNA and CDR2 is YSLEER. There are 16 residues in the CDR3.